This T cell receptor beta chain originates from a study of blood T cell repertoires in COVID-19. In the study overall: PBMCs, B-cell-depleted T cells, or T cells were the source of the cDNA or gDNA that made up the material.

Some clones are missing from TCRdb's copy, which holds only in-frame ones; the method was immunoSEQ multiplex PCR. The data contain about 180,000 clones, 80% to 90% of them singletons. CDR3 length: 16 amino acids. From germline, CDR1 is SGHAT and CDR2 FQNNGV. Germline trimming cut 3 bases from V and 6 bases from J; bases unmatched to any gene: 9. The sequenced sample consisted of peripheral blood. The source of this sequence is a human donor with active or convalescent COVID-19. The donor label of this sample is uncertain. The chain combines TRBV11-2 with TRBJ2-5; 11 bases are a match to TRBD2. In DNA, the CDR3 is TGTGCCAGCAGCTTCGTACTAGCGGGGGTAGGGAAGACCCAGTACTTC. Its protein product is CASSFVLAGVGKTQYF.